A single sample is the source of the 27 T cell receptor beta chains below, sequenced in a study of response to subunit inactivated influenza vaccine. One entry per CDR3 protein results from TCRdb running MiXCR on the RT-PCR reads. This table holds 450,000 to 500,000 distinct CDR3 sequences, over 9.5% found once. The sequencing used PBMCs from blood, collected roughly 6 weeks after vaccination. These receptors all come from a man between 50 and 59 years old who received an inactivated influenza vaccine.

This chain's CDR3 is CASSTGQGVEKLFF. CDR3 DNA: TGTGCCAGCAGTACGGGACAGGGGGTTGAAAAACTGTTTTTT. This chain connects TRBV6-1 to TRBJ1-4; TRBD1 agrees at 11 bases. The CDR3 totals 14 residues. Germline trimming cut 5 bases from V and 7 bases from J; bases unmatched to any gene: 3. CDR1 is MNHNS, CDR2 SASEGT, per germline.

Only a few counts were recorded for this clonotype. The chain has TRBV7-2 and TRBJ2-1; 8 positions match TRBD2. V shed 5 bases, J shed 5 bases, and the junction held 8 bases outside the gene matches. The CDR3 covers 15 residues. CDR1 is SGHTA, CDR2 FQGNSA, per germline. The CDR3 DNA follows: TGTGCCAGCAGCCCCGGGGGGGGGCCGAACAATGAGCAGTTCTTC. This translates into CASSPGGGPNNEQFF.

The rearrangement links TRBV10-2 to TRBJ2-3, with TRBD2 matching 8 bases. Trimming cost V 6 bases and J 6 bases; bases outside gene matches: 5. The V gene's germline CDR1 is WSHSY and CDR2 SAAADI. The CDR3 has 13 amino acids. The CDR3 DNA reads TGCGCCAGCAGGTTCGGGGGGGCTGATACGCAGTATTTT. It yields the protein CASRFGGADTQYF.

This clonotype was detected a few times. The chain employs TRBV27 and TRBJ2-7; TRBD2 aligns across 13 bases. The CDR3 consists of 17 residues. V shed 7 bases and J 6 bases; nucleotides not matched to a gene: 15. Germline V CDR1 and CDR2: MNHEY, SMNVEV (reference sequence). The CDR3 region is CASTKFPPTSGGGEQYF. CDR3 sequence (DNA): TGTGCCAGCACCAAATTCCCCCCAACTAGCGGGGGGGGCGAGCAGTACTTC.

The chain has TRBV15 and TRBJ1-2, with 8 bases lining up with TRBD1. Germline trimming cut 5 bases from V and 0 bases from J; bases unmatched to any gene: 8. The CDR3 runs 16 residues. Germline loops: CDR1 LNHNV, CDR2 YYDKDF (reference sequence). CDR3 protein: CATSATGVPSNYGYTF. For the CDR3, the DNA is TGTGCCACCAGCGCGACAGGGGTTCCCTCTAACTATGGCTACACCTTC.

This clonotype was observed a handful of times. This chain links TRBV20-1 with TRBJ1-4; no firm D call. From germline, CDR1 is DFQATT and CDR2 SNEGSKA (reference sequence). The ends were cut back, 6 bases at V and 8 bases at J, with 19 bases in the middle. The CDR3 covers 14 residues. The CDR3 spells CSARLHGLGEKLFF. The CDR3 DNA follows: TGCAGTGCAAGACTTCACGGGTTAGGGGAAAAACTGTTTTTT.

The sample holds a few counts of this clonotype. The chain is built from TRBV7-9 and TRBJ2-1; no clear D gene. Germline lookup yields CDR1 SEHNR and CDR2 FQNEAQ (reference sequence). The CDR3 has 13 residues. V was pared by 2 bases and J by 9 bases, with 11 bases between. CDR3 in DNA: TGTGCCAGCAGCTTACGGTTCCCCGGTGAGCAGTTCTTC. Translation: CASSLRFPGEQFF. Together with reference TRBV7-9 and TRBJ2-1, the CDR3 gives the full variable domain: DTGVSQNPRHKITKRGQNVTFRCDPISEHNRLYWYRQTLGQGPEFLTYFQNEAQLEKSRLLSDRFSAERPKGSFSTLEIQRTEQGDSAMYLCASSLRFPGEQFFGPGTRLTVL.

This clonotype has a count of ten or more. This CDR3 reads CSVVALAGGPYSSYNEQFF. DNA for the CDR3: TGCAGCGTTGTGGCGCTAGCGGGAGGCCCCTATAGCTCCTACAATGAGCAGTTCTTC. The chain links TRBV29-1 to TRBJ2-1; 11 nucleotides align to TRBD2. Trimming took 4 bases from V and 0 from J; bases not matched to a gene: 14. The germline V gene encodes CDR1 SQVTM and CDR2 ANQGSEA. CDR3 size: 19 residues.

DNA of the CDR3: TGCGCCAGCAGCCCCCGGACTAGCGGGAGGGCGTCAAATGAGCAGTTCTTC. Translation: CASSPRTSGRASNEQFF. The J gene is TRBJ2-1, the V gene TRBV5-1; 15 nucleotides agree with TRBD2. Germline lookup yields CDR1 SGHRS and CDR2 YFSETQ. With 4 bases clipped from V and 7 bases from J, the junction kept 9 bases outside the gene matches. This CDR3 has 17 amino acids.

This clonotype was seen repeatedly, ten times or more. The chain links TRBV15 to TRBJ2-7; tentatively, D is TRBD2 (6 bases). The V end lost 4 bases, the J end lost 4 bases, and 17 bases lay between the germline ends. The germline gives CDR1 LNHNV, CDR2 YYDKDF (reference sequence). The CDR3 is made up of 15 amino acids. CDR3 in DNA: TGTGCCACCAGCAAAGATAGCGGTTTCGGGTACGAGCAGTACTTC. Protein product: CATSKDSGFGYEQYF.

This clonotype has at least ten counts. This sequence joins TRBV4-1 and TRBJ2-5, with TRBD1 matching over 9 bases. Germline CDR1 MGHRA, CDR2 YSYEKL. The ends lost 3 bases at V and 5 bases at J; junction bases unmatched: 7. The CDR3 is 15 amino acids. CDR3 sequence (DNA): TGCGCCAGCAGCCACGGGGGACAGGGAGGGGAGACCCAGTACTTC. Translating it yields CASSHGGQGGETQYF.

The chain links TRBV11-2 to TRBJ2-7; D call uncertain. The CDR3 is 15 amino acids. V lost 5 bases and J lost 2, with 16 bases in between. Germline CDR1 is SGHAT and CDR2 is FQNNGV. The CDR3 region has the DNA TGTGCCAGCAGCCCCTGGGTGGAAACTGCCTACGAGCAGTACTTC. Its translation: CASSPWVETAYEQYF.

This clonotype has only a few counts. The chain links TRBV5-1 to TRBJ2-5; 10 nucleotides align to TRBD2. Germline lookup yields CDR1 SGHRS and CDR2 YFSETQ. The CDR3 spans 16 residues. The junction had 6 bases not matched to a gene; V was cut back by 0 bases and J by 4 bases. CDR3 DNA sequence: TGCGCCAGCAGCTTGGAAGCTAGCGGGAGTGGAGAGACCCAGTACTTC. It translates to CASSLEASGSGETQYF.

V usage is TRBV7-2 and J usage is TRBJ2-3; D perhaps matches TRBD2 (6 bases). The CDR3 extends over 12 amino acids. Germline V CDR1 and CDR2: SGHTA, FQGNSA. The ends were cut back, 6 bases at V and 5 bases at J, with 9 bases in the middle. The CDR3 bases are TGTGCCAGCAGATTGGGGGGAGATACGCAGTATTTT. As protein: CASRLGGDTQYF.

This clonotype was counted many times. The chain is built from TRBV2 and TRBJ2-1, with 8 nucleotides matching TRBD2. The CDR3 is 15 amino acids. The V gene end was trimmed by 5 bases and the J gene end by 8 bases; junction bases not matched to a gene: 11. Germline loops: CDR1 SNHLY, CDR2 FYNNEI. DNA for the CDR3: TGTGCCAGCAGTTACAACGGGGGGGCCTCCGATGAGCAGTTCTTC. It yields the protein CASSYNGGASDEQFF.

The chain employs TRBV13 and TRBJ1-5; D unresolved. Per the germline V gene, CDR1 is PRHDT and CDR2 is FYEKMQ (reference sequence). Trimming pared 5 bases from V and 0 bases from J, leaving 32 bases between. This CDR3 region has 22 residues. CDR3 sequence: CASSQTSGYPSLLANSNQPQHF. CDR3 nucleotide sequence: TGTGCCAGCAGCCAAACCTCGGGTTATCCTTCTCTCCTGGCGAATAGCAATCAGCCCCAGCATTTT.

V and J are TRBV6-2 or TRBV6-3 and TRBJ1-1, with a tentative D call TRBD1 (5 bases). The CDR3 spans 16 residues. Germline V gene sequence: CDR1 MNHEY, CDR2 SVGEGT. Trimming took off 0 bases at V and 1 base at J, with 12 bases between the two ends. The CDR3 coding sequence is TGTGCCAGCAGTTACTCTTTGGGGGTCCAGAACACTGAAGCTTTCTTT. Translated: CASSYSLGVQNTEAFF.

This clonotype was seen only a few times. The rearrangement uses TRBV2 and TRBJ2-7, with D perhaps TRBD1 or TRBD2 (5 bases each). Trimming left V 10 bases short and J 7 bases short, with 17 bases between. Looked up from germline, CDR1 is SNHLY and CDR2 is FYNNEI. The CDR3 runs to 12 residues. The DNA for the CDR3 is TGTGCCAAAAGCAGAGGGGCTGGGGAGCAGTACTTC. Its translation: CAKSRGAGEQYF.

This clonotype was observed a few times. The chain has TRBV12-3 or TRBV12-4 and TRBJ1-5, with 7 positions matching TRBD1. The CDR3 is made up of 16 amino acids. The V gene end was trimmed by 1 base and the J gene end by 6 bases; junction bases not matched to a gene: 9. This CDR3 reads CASSLGTGVVSQPQHF. CDR3 coding DNA: TGTGCCAGCAGTTTAGGTACAGGGGTCGTGAGTCAGCCCCAGCATTTT.

The chain has TRBV7-6 and TRBJ2-2, with TRBD2 identical over 9 bases. Germline V gene data show CDR1 as SGHVS and CDR2 as FNYEAQ. CDR3 length: 17 residues. V shed 2 bases and J 0 bases; nucleotides not matched to a gene: 4. CDR3 sequence (DNA): TGTGCCAGCAGCTTATTTAGCGGGGGTGCGAACACCGGGGAGCTGTTTTTT. Residues: CASSLFSGGANTGELFF. Full variable domain (remainder filled in from reference TRBV7-6 and TRBJ2-2): GAGVSQSPRYKVTKRGQDVALRCDPISGHVSLYWYRQALGQGPEFLTYFNYEAQQDKSGLPNDRFSAERPEGSISTLTIQRTEQRDSAMYRCASSLFSGGANTGELFFGEGSRLTVL.

The J gene is TRBJ1-1, the V gene TRBV5-1; a weak D match, TRBD1 (6 bases). The V end lost 3 bases, the J end lost 1 base, and 16 bases lay between the germline ends. This CDR3 spans 16 amino acids. Germline assignment: CDR1 SGHRS and CDR2 YFSETQ. The DNA for the CDR3 is TGCGCCAGCAGCTCCGAAACGGGGGCGGGGAACACTGAAGCTTTCTTT. It specifies CASSSETGAGNTEAFF.

On this clonotype itself: At one end the junction does not follow the germline gene, possibly because of a read error. J is TRBJ2-5 and V is TRBV7-7, with D possibly called TRBD1 or TRBD2 (5 bases each). This CDR3 is 15 amino acids long. Germline V lookup: CDR1 SSHAT, CDR2 FNYEAQ (reference sequence). The CDR3 DNA reads TGTGCTAGCAGCTTTGGAGAACAGGCCCTCGGGGCCCAGTACTTC. It yields the protein CASSFGEQALGAQYF.

This clonotype was counted a few times. This rearrangement joins TRBV7-8 to TRBJ1-6, with 10 bases identical to TRBD1. The CDR3 consists of 14 residues. V shed 5 bases, J shed 9 bases, and the junction held 4 bases outside the gene matches. The germline V gene encodes CDR1 SGHVS and CDR2 FQNEAQ. The CDR3 region has the DNA TGTGCCAGCAGCCGGGACAGGGGATCTTCACCCCTCCACTTT. It specifies CASSRDRGSSPLHF.

The J gene is TRBJ2-6, the V gene TRBV27; D might be TRBD2 (5 bases). The CDR3 is 19 residues long. The V end lost 6 bases, the J end lost 2 bases, and 23 bases lay between the germline ends. In germline, CDR1 is MNHEY, CDR2 SMNVEV (reference sequence). For the CDR3, the DNA is TGTGCCAGCAGAACAATAATCGGGGAAAAAAAGGCTGGGGCCAACGTCCTGACTTTC. This translates into CASRTIIGEKKAGANVLTF.

This chain uses TRBV15 with TRBJ2-1, with no clear D. Germline V lookup: CDR1 LNHNV, CDR2 YYDKDF (reference sequence). V shed 0 bases and J shed 7 bases, with 10 bases lying between them. This CDR3 is 14 amino acids long. The CDR3 DNA sequence: TGTGCCACCAGCAGAGATGTATCGAGGAATGAGCAGTTCTTC. Encoded protein: CATSRDVSRNEQFF.

CDR3 nucleotide sequence: TGTGCCAGCAGCTTAGGTTCAGGGAGGACTGAAGCTTTCTTT. Translation: CASSLGSGRTEAFF. The chain uses TRBV7-6 and TRBJ1-1, with TRBD1 as a possible D gene (5 bases). Deletions cut 1 base from V and 5 bases from J, with 11 bases between. The CDR3 totals 14 residues. Germline CDR1 SGHVS, CDR2 FNYEAQ. The variable domain in full, completed from reference TRBV7-6 and TRBJ1-1, reads GAGVSQSPRYKVTKRGQDVALRCDPISGHVSLYWYRQALGQGPEFLTYFNYEAQQDKSGLPNDRFSAERPEGSISTLTIQRTEQRDSAMYRCASSLGSGRTEAFFGQGTRLTVV.

In this sample, this clonotype turned up a few times. This rearrangement joins TRBV12-3 or TRBV12-4 to TRBJ2-5; weak D call: TRBD2 (6 bases). The CDR3 is 14 amino acids. The V and J ends lost 3 bases and 5 bases respectively, with 13 bases between them. CDR3 in DNA: TGTGCCAGCAGTTTTGGGGGGATAGAGGAGACCCAGTACTTC. Residues: CASSFGGIEETQYF.